This T cell receptor beta chain was obtained from a study of shared clonotypes between healthy human individuals. Germline CDR1 MDHEN, CDR2 SYDVKM. V lost 2 bases to trimming and J lost 9 bases, with 8 bases between them. The CDR3 totals 11 residues. This clone occurred once. Its antigen is unidentified. The assay was immunoSEQ multiplex PCR, and TCRdb's table has in-frame clones only and misses some. The sample has approximately 2,300,000 clones; around 93% are singletons. CD45RA+ naive and CD45RA-negative memory subsets were separated from CD4+ cells. Notes on the study in general: There were few donors, and this limited the genetic and exposure-history diversity represented.

The chain recombines TRBV28 with TRBJ2-7; D unresolved. The sequence was obtained from a man aged 18-30 years in good health. Some clones in this sample may be carry-over from other donors' samples. Sequencing was carried out using naive CD4+ T cells from PBMCs. Sample subset: CD45RA+ positively selected. CDR3 DNA: TGTGCCAGCAGTTTAATGGGCTTGCAGTACTTC. Residues: CASSLMGLQYF.